This TCR beta chain is drawn from a study of blood T cells in healthy people across ages. A second 7 to 11 cycle PCR used barcoded and J-beta primers. TCRdb re-analysed the 5' RACE reads in MiXCR, keeping a single row per CDR3 protein. The table includes 730,000 or so distinct CDR3 sequences, around 46% detected once. Trimming cost V 4 bases and J 5 bases, with 21 bases left between them. The CDR3 is 16 amino acids. Germline V lookup: CDR1 DFQATT, CDR2 SNEGSKA (reference sequence). The TCR sequence derives from a woman aged 60-70 years in good health. Sequenced sample: blood. This chain links TRBV20-1 with TRBJ1-5; tentatively, D is TRBD1 (6 bases). CDR3 bases: TGCAGTGCTACGGTACCTTCCGGGGGCCATGATCAGCCCCAGCATTTT. This gives the protein CSATVPSGGHDQPQHF.